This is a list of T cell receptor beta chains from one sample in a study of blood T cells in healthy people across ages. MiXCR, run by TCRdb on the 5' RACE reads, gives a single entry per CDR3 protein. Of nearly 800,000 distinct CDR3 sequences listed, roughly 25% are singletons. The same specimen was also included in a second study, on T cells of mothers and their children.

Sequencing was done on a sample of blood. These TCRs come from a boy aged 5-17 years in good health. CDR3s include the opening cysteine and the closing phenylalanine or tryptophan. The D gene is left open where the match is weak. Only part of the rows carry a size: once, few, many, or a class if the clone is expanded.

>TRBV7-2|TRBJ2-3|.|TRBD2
TGTGCCAGCAGCTTTTGGACTAGCGGCACAGATACGCAGTATTTT
CASSFWTSGTDTQYF
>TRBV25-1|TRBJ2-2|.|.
TGTGCCAGCAGTGAATATGGTACTGAGAACACCGGGGAGCTGTTTTTT
CASSEYGTENTGELFF
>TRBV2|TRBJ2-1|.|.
TGTGCCAGCAGTGAAGCGGCAGGACGGAATGAGCAGTTCTTC
CASSEAAGRNEQFF
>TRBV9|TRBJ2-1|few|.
TGTGCCAGCAGTTTTTCGGGTTCTAAAAACAATGAGCAGTTCTTC
CASSFSGSKNNEQFF
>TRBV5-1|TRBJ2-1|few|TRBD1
TGCGCCAGCAGCTCTAATACCGGGACAGGGCTTAATGAGCAGTTCTTC
CASSSNTGTGLNEQFF
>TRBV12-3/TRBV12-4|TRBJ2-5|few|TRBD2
TGTGCCAGCAGCGGCGGGAGAGTAGTAGAGACCCAGTACTTC
CASSGGRVVETQYF
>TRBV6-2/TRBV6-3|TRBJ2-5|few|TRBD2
TGTGCCAGCAGTAGGGAGGGTCACATTCAAGAGACCCAGTACTTC
CASSREGHIQETQYF
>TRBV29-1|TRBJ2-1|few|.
TGCAGCGTTGAAGAGGGGGCTGCAAATGAGCAGTTCTTC
CSVEEGAANEQFF
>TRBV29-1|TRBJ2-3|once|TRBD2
TGCAGCGTTGCGCGGACTAGCGGGGGATACCTAACTAGCACAGATACGCAGTATTTT
CSVARTSGGYLTSTDTQYF
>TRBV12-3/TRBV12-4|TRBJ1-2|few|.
TGTGCCAGCAGTTCCCCCGGCAGGGGCTATGGCTACACCTTC
CASSSPGRGYGYTF
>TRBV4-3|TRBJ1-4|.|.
TGCGCCAGCAGCCAAGAAACAACTAATGAAAAACTGTGTTTT
CASSQETTNEKLCF
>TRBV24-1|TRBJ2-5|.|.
TGTGCCACCAGTACTACCCAAGGGAGGATAGAGACCCAGTACTTC
CATSTTQGRIETQYF
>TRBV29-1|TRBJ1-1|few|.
TGCAGCGTCAGCCGCACTGAAGCTTTCTTT
CSVSRTEAFF
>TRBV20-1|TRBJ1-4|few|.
TGCAGTGCAACAATAAGACAGGACGGGGAAAAACTGTTTTTT
CSATIRQDGEKLFF
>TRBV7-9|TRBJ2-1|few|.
TGTGCCAGCAGCTTAGGAGGGGGGCATCCATATGAGCAGTTCTTC
CASSLGGGHPYEQFF
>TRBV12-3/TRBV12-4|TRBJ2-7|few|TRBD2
TGTGCCAGCAGGGTAGCGGGAGGTTTCCACGAGCAGTACTTC
CASRVAGGFHEQYF
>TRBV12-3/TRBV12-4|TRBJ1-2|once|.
TGTGCCAGCAGTTCGACGACAGGAGATGGCGGCTACACCTTC
CASSSTTGDGGYTF
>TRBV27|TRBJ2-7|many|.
TGTGCCAGCAGTTTAAGGGGTGGGTACGAGCAGTACTTC
CASSLRGGYEQYF
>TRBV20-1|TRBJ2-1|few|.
TGCAGTGCCCACCCTAGGGGGGAGGGCCACAATGAGCAGTTCTTC
CSAHPRGEGHNEQFF
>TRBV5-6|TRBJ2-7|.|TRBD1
TGTGCCAGCAGCCCGAGAGGACAGGGGTACTACGAGCAGTACTTC
CASSPRGQGYYEQYF
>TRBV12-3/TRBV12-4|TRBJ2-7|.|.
TGTGCCAGCAGTTTCCCGGGACACGTCTACGAGCAGTACTTC
CASSFPGHVYEQYF